These 18 T cell receptor beta chains were all obtained from the same sample, sequenced in a study of T cells in Graves' hyperthyroidism and ophthalmopathy. Amplification of TCR beta CDR3 regions used RNA as the template. The TCR CDR3 was amplified in a first-round RT-PCR using the HTBI primer set. TCRdb passed the multiplex PCR reads through MiXCR, listing each CDR3 protein once. The sample includes 470,000 or so distinct CDR3 sequences, around 20% of them seen just once. Sequencing used blood. The receptors derive from a man aged 18 to 30 with Graves' hyperthyroidism.

This clonotype came up a few times. The chain carries TRBV3-1 and TRBJ1-2; D is possibly TRBD1 (6 bases). V dropped 1 base and J dropped 7 bases, with 10 bases sitting between them. The length of the CDR3 is 13 residues. Germline V gene sequence: CDR1 LGHDT, CDR2 YNNKEL (reference sequence). The CDR3 loop reads CASSQVIGGGYTF. CDR3 in DNA: TGTGCCAGCAGCCAAGTAATAGGGGGTGGCTACACCTTC. Combining the CDR3 with reference TRBV3-1 and TRBJ1-2 gives the whole variable domain DTAVSQTPKYLVTQMGNDKSIKCEQNLGHDTMYWYKQDSKKFLKIMFSYNNKELIINETVPNRFSPKSPDKAHLNLHINSLELGDSAVYFCASSQVIGGGYTFGSGTRLTVV.

The chain carries TRBV7-9 and TRBJ2-7; tentative D call: TRBD1 (6 bases). The V end was cut by 3 bases, the J end by 7 bases, with 19 bases between. Germline V gene lookup returns CDR1 SEHNR and CDR2 FQNEAQ (reference sequence). The CDR3 totals 15 residues. Here the CDR3 reads CASSFRRAGVEEQYF. The CDR3, as DNA: TGTGCCAGCAGCTTTCGTCGGGCAGGGGTGGAAGAGCAGTACTTC.

The chain recombines TRBV11-2 with TRBJ2-4; possibly TRBD1 or TRBD2 for D (5 bases each). The CDR3 spans 15 residues. Trimming shortened V by 4 bases and J by 7 bases, and 17 bases separated the two germline ends. Germline lookup yields CDR1 SGHAT and CDR2 FQNNGV. The CDR3 DNA reads as TGTGCCAGCAGCTCCCGGGGCTTAAGGGAGAACATTCAGTACTTC. Translation gives CASSSRGLRENIQYF. Full variable domain (outside the CDR3, taken from reference TRBV11-2 and TRBJ2-4): EAGVAQSPRYKIIEKRQSVAFWCNPISGHATLYWYQQILGQGPKLLIQFQNNGVVDDSQLPKDRFSAERLKGVDSTLKIQPAKLEDSAVYLCASSSRGLRENIQYFGAGTRLSVL.

This chain uses TRBV10-1 with TRBJ2-7; TRBD2 agrees at 8 bases. V shed 4 bases and J 3 bases; nucleotides not matched to a gene: 8. From germline, CDR1 is WNHNN and CDR2 SYGVQD (reference sequence). The CDR3 contains 15 residues. CDR3 amino acids: CASSAYRGGLYEQYF. The CDR3 DNA is TGCGCCAGCAGTGCCTATCGGGGGGGCCTCTACGAGCAGTACTTC.

This clonotype came up many times. CDR3 protein: CASKWAGNGEQYF. The CDR3 nucleotides read TGTGCCAGCAAATGGGCAGGGAACGGCGAGCAGTACTTC. V usage is TRBV6-5 and J usage is TRBJ2-7; D is possibly TRBD1 (5 bases). Germline loops: CDR1 MNHEY, CDR2 SVGAGI. This CDR3 is 13 amino acids long. V dropped 7 bases and J dropped 6 bases, with 16 bases sitting between them.

The V and J genes are TRBV5-1 and TRBJ1-5; TRBD1 might be the D (6 bases). V lost 4 bases and J 0 bases, leaving 8 bases between the germline ends. Germline V gene lookup returns CDR1 SGHRS and CDR2 YFSETQ. The CDR3 length is 14 residues. CDR3 in DNA: TGCGCCAGCAGCCCGGGACATAGCAATCAGCCCCAGCATTTT. The encoded protein is CASSPGHSNQPQHF.

The sample holds many counts of this clonotype. The CDR3 region is CASSFGRGRKNEQYF. DNA of the CDR3: TGTGCCAGCAGTTTCGGCAGGGGGCGCAAGAACGAGCAGTACTTC. The chain is built from TRBV12-3 or TRBV12-4 and TRBJ2-7; 8 positions match TRBD1. The CDR3 length is 15 residues. The V segment lost 3 bases and the J segment 5 bases; nucleotides outside the gene matches: 9.

This clonotype was seen many times. This chain uses TRBV6-1 with TRBJ1-1; D might be TRBD1 (5 bases). Germline-derived CDR1 and CDR2 are MNHNS and SASEGT. Trimming took off 2 bases at V and 1 base at J, with 20 bases between the two ends. The CDR3 loop spans 18 amino acids. The CDR3 region has the DNA TGTGCCAGCAGTGAAACCCGGGCAGGGAGGATGGGGAACACTGAAGCTTTCTTT. It specifies CASSETRAGRMGNTEAFF.

The CDR3 coding sequence is TGTGCCAGCAGCTTAGGTCGCAGGGGGCAGACCGGGGAGCTGTTTTTT. Protein sequence: CASSLGRRGQTGELFF. The chain links TRBV7-3 to TRBJ2-2; TRBD1 agrees at 8 bases. This CDR3 is 16 amino acids long. Germline trimming cut 2 bases from V and 5 bases from J; bases unmatched to any gene: 7. Germline assignment: CDR1 SGHTA and CDR2 FQGTGA.

The chain has TRBV11-2 and TRBJ2-7; 9 bases fit TRBD2. The CDR3 covers 15 residues. The V segment lost 5 bases and the J segment 0 bases; nucleotides outside the gene matches: 5. Germline V lookup: CDR1 SGHAT, CDR2 FQNNGV. The CDR3 sequence: CASSRRLADSYEQYF. The DNA of the CDR3 is TGTGCCAGCAGCCGACGACTAGCGGACTCCTACGAGCAGTACTTC.

This clonotype occurred many times. CDR3 in DNA: TGTGCCAGCAGTTACCGGGCGGGCTCTGGCACCTTC. It yields the protein CASSYRAGSGTF. This chain uses TRBV6-5 with TRBJ1-2, with D uncertain. Per the germline V gene, CDR1 is MNHEY and CDR2 is SVGAGI. The V end lost 2 bases, the J end lost 13 bases, and 14 bases lay between the germline ends. CDR3 length equals 12 residues.

The chain has TRBV10-1 and TRBJ1-1; D uncertain. Trimming removed 6 bases from V and 3 bases from J, with 14 bases in between. Germline V gives CDR1 WNHNN, CDR2 SYGVQD (reference sequence). CDR3 length equals 14 residues. CDR3 in amino acids: CASSQTTDYTEAFF. CDR3 nucleotide sequence: TGCGCCAGCAGCCAAACGACGGATTACACTGAAGCTTTCTTT.

This clonotype was seen a few times. It may be a read error: a sequence one base away is much more abundant. V usage is TRBV12-3 or TRBV12-4 and J usage is TRBJ1-1; D gene uncertain. The CDR3 is 15 amino acids. The CDR3 region is CASSYRPGSNTEACF. CDR3 DNA: TGTGCCAGCAGTTACCGGCCGGGGTCGAACACTGAAGCTTGCTTT.

This clonotype has more than one count but fewer than ten. A clone one base away is much larger, so this may be a read error. V gene TRBV6-1 combines with J gene TRBJ1-5, with 7 bases lining up with TRBD1. Germline trimming cut 6 bases from V and 0 bases from J; bases unmatched to any gene: 2. Germline CDR1 and CDR2: MNHNS and SASEGT. The CDR3 covers 14 residues. The CDR3 protein is CASRGQSSNQPQHF. CDR3 DNA sequence: TGTGCCAGCAGGGGACAGTCTAGCAATCAGCCCCAGCATTTT.

A word on this clonotype: One junction end disagrees with the germline gene, perhaps due to a read error. This chain uses TRBV28 with TRBJ1-1; no definite D call. The CDR3 extends over 14 amino acids. Germline V gene lookup returns CDR1 MDHEN and CDR2 SYDVKM. The chain's CDR3 is CASSPSMGSTDAFF. CDR3 in DNA: TGTGCCAGCAGTCCTTCCATGGGGAGCACTGATGCTTTCTTT.

The table lists this clonotype with many counts. This chain links TRBV28 with TRBJ2-7; 7 bases line up with TRBD1. The CDR3 is 12 amino acids. Germline CDR1 reads MDHEN; CDR2 reads SYDVKM. V shed 6 bases and J 5 bases; nucleotides not matched to a gene: 4. As DNA, the CDR3 is TGTGCCAGCAGATCAGGGGGTCACGAGCAGTACTTC. Translation: CASRSGGHEQYF.

V and J are TRBV19 and TRBJ1-1; no reliable D call. V was trimmed by 6 bases and J by 2 bases, leaving 13 bases between them. The CDR3 has 14 amino acids. Germline V lookup: CDR1 LNHDA, CDR2 SQIVND (reference sequence). The CDR3 here is CASRPADANTEAFF. The DNA for the CDR3 is TGTGCCAGTAGGCCCGCGGACGCAAACACTGAAGCTTTCTTT.

This clonotype was detected many times. V and J are TRBV27 and TRBJ2-6; possibly TRBD1 for D (6 bases). In germline, CDR1 is MNHEY, CDR2 SMNVEV (reference sequence). The CDR3 is made up of 16 amino acids. V lost 6 bases and J 0 bases, leaving 12 bases between the germline ends. CDR3 amino acids: CASSWGQFSGANVLTF. CDR3 nucleotide sequence: TGTGCCAGCAGCTGGGGGCAGTTCTCTGGGGCCAACGTCCTGACTTTC.